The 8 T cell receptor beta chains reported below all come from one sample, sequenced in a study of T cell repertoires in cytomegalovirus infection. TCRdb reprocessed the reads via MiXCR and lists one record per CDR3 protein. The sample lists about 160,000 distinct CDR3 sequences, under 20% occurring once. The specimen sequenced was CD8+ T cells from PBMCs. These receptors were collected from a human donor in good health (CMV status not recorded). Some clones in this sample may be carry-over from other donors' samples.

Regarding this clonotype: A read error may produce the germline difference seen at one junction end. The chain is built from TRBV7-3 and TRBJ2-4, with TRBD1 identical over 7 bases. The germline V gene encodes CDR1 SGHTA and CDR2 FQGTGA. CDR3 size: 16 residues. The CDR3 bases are TGTGCCAGCAGCTTAACGACAGGGCGGGCCAAAAACAGTCAGTACTTC. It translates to CASSLTTGRAKNSQYF.

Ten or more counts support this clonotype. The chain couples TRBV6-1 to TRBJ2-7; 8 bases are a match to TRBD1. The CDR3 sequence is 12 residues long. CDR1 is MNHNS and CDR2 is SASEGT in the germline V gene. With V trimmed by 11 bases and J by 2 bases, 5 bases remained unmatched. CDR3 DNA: TGTGCCGGGGGACAGGCTCCCTACGAGCAGTACTTC. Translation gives CAGGQAPYEQYF.

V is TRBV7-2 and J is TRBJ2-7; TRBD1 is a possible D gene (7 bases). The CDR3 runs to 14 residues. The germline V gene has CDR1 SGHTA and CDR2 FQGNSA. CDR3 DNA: TGTTCCACAAGCTTAAGTAAGGGGGCGGGGGAGCAGTACTTC. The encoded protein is CSTSLSKGAGEQYF.

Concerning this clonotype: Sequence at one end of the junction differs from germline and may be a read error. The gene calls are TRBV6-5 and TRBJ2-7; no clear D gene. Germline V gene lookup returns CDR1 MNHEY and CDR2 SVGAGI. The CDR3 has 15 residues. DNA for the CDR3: TGTGACAGCAGTTACTCGACCTCAAGCTCCTACGAGCAGTACTTC. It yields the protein CDSSYSTSSSYEQYF.

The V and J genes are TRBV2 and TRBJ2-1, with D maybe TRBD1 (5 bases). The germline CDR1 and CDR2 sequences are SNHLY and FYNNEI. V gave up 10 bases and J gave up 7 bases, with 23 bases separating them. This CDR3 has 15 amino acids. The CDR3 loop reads CAIPPLRQRPNEQFF. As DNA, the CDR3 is TGTGCCATTCCCCCCCTACGACAGAGACCTAATGAGCAGTTCTTC.

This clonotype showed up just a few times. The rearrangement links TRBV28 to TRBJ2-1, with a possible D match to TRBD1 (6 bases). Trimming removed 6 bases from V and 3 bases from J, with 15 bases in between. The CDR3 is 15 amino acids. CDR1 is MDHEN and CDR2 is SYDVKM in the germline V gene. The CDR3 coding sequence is TGTGCCAGCAGCTCCGGGCAGGGGCTCTACAATGAGCAGTTCTTC. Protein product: CASSSGQGLYNEQFF.

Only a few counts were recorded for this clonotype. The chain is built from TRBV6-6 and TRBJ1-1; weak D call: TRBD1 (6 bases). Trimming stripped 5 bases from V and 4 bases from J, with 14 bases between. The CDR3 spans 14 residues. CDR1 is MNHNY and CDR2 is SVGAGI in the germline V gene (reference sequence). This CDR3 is CASSEGQGSTEAFF. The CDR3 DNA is TGTGCCAGCAGTGAGGGGCAGGGGAGCACTGAAGCTTTCTTT.

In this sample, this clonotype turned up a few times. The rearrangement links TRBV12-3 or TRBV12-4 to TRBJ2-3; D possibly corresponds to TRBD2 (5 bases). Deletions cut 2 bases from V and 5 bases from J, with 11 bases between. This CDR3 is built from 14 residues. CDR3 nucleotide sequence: TGTGCCAGCAGTTTACCGGGGAGTCGAGATACGCAGTATTTT. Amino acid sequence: CASSLPGSRDTQYF.